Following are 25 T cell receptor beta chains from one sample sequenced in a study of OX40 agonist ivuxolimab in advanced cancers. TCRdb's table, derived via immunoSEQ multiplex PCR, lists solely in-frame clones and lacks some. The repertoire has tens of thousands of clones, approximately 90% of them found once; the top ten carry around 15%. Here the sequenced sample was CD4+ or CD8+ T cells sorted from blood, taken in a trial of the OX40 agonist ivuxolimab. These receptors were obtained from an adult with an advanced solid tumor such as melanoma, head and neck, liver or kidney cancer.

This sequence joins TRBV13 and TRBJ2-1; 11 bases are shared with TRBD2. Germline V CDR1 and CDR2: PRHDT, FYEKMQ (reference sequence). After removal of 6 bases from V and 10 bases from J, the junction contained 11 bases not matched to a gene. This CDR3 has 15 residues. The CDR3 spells CASRVATSGNHEQFF. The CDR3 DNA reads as TGTGCCAGCAGAGTGGCGACTAGCGGGAACCACGAGCAGTTCTTC. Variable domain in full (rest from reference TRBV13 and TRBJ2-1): AAGVIQSPRHLIKEKRETATLKCYPIPRHDTVYWYQQGPGQDPQFLISFYEKMQSDKGSIPDRFSAQQFSDYHSELNMSSLELGDSALYFCASRVATSGNHEQFFGPGTRLTVL.

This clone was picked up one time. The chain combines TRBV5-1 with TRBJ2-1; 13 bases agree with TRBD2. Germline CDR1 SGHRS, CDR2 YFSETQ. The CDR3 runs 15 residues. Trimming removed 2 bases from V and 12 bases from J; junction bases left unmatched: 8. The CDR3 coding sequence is TGCGCCAGCAGCTTCGGACTAGCGGGAGAAGTAAGGCAGTTCTTC. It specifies CASSFGLAGEVRQFF.

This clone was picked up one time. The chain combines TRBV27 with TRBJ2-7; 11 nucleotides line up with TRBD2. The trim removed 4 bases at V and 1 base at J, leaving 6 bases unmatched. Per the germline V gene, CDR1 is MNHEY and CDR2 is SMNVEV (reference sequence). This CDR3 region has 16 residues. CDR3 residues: CASSSTSGSLSYEQYF. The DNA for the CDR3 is TGTGCCAGCAGTTCTACTAGCGGGAGTTTGTCCTACGAGCAGTACTTC.

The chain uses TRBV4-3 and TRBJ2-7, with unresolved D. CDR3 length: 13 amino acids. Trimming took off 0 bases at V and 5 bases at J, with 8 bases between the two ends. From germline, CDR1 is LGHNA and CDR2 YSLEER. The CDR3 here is CASSQEGWDEQYF. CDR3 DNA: TGCGCCAGCAGCCAAGAAGGCTGGGACGAGCAGTACTTC.

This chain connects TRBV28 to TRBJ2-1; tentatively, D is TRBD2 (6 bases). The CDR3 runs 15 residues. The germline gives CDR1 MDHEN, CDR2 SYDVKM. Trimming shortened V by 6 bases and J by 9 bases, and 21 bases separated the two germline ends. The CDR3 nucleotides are TGTGCCAGCAGACGACTAGAGCCCCTTTCGGGTGAGCAGTTCTTC. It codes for CASRRLEPLSGEQFF.

DNA of the CDR3: TGTGCCAGCAGGCTTTGGCTAGGTAGCACAGATACGCAGTATTTT. Protein sequence: CASRLWLGSTDTQYF. The J gene is TRBJ2-3, the V gene TRBV6-6; D is undetermined. This CDR3 has 15 amino acids. Trimming stripped 6 bases from V and 0 bases from J, with 13 bases between. Germline values: CDR1 MNHNY, CDR2 SVGAGI (reference sequence).

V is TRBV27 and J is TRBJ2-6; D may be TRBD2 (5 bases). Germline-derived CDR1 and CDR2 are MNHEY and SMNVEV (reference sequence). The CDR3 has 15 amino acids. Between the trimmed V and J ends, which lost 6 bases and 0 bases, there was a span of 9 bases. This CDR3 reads CASRPGSSGANVLTF. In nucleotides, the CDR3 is TGTGCCAGCAGGCCGGGGAGCTCTGGGGCCAACGTCCTGACTTTC.

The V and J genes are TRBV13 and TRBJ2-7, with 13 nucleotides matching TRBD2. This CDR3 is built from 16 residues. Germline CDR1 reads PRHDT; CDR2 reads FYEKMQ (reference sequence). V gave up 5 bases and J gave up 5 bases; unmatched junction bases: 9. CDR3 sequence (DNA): TGTGCCAGCAGCCCGTGGACTAGCGGGAGCGTCAACGAGCAGTACTTC. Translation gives CASSPWTSGSVNEQYF.

DNA for the CDR3: TGTGCCAGCAGTTCGGACTCCGGGACAGAGAACACTGAAGCTTTCTTT. Translated, it gives CASSSDSGTENTEAFF. The gene calls are TRBV28 and TRBJ1-1; 7 bases align to TRBD1. The germline CDR1 and CDR2 sequences are MDHEN and SYDVKM. This CDR3 has 16 amino acids. V was pared by 4 bases and J by 1 base, with 9 bases of the junction left unmatched.

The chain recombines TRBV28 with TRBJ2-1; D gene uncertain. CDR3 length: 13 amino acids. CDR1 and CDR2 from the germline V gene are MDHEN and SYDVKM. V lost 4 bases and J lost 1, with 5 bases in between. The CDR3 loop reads CASSYRSYNEQFF. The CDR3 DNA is TGTGCCAGCAGTTACAGATCCTACAATGAGCAGTTCTTC.

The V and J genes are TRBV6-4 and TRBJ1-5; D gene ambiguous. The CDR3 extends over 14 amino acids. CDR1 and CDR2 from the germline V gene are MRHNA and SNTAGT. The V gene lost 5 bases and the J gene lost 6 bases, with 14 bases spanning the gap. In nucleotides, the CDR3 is TGTGCCAGCAGTAACGAGACCGTGCCTCAGCCCCAGCATTTT. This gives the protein CASSNETVPQPQHF.

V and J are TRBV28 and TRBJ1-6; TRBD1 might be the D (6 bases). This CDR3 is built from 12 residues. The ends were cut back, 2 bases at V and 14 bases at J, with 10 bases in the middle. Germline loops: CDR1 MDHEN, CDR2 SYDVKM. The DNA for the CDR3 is TGTGCCAGCAGTTTAAGGGGGACCGCCCTCCACTTT. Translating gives CASSLRGTALHF.

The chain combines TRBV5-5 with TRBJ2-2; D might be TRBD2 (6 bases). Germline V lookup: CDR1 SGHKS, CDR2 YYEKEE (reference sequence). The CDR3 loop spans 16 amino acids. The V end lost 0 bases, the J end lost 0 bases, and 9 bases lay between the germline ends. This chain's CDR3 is CASSLVDYPNTGELFF. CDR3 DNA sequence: TGTGCCAGCAGCTTGGTGGACTACCCGAACACCGGGGAGCTGTTTTTT.

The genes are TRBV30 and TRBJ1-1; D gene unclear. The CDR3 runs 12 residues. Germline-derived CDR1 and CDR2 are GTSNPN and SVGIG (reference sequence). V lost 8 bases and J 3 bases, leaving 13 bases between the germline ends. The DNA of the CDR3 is TGTGCCCGGTATGGGTTGGACACTGAAGCTTTCTTT. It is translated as CARYGLDTEAFF.

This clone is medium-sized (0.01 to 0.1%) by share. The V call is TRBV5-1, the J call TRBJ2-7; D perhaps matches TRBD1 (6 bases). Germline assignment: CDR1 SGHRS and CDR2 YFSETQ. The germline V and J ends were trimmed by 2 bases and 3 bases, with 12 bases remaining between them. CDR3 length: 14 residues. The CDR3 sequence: CASSLGTPNYEQYF. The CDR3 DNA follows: TGCGCCAGCAGCTTAGGGACACCGAACTACGAGCAGTACTTC. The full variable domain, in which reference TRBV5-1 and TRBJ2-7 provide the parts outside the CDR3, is KAGVTQTPRYLIKTRGQQVTLSCSPISGHRSVSWYQQTPGQGLQFLFEYFSETQRNKGNFPGRFSGRQFSNSRSEMNVSTLELGDSALYLCASSLGTPNYEQYFGPGTRLTVT.

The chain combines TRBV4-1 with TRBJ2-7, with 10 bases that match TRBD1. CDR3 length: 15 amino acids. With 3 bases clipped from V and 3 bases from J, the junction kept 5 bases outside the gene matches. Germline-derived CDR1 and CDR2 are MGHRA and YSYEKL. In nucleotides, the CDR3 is TGCGCCAGCAGCCATCTGACAGGGGGCAACTACGAGCAGTACTTC. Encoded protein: CASSHLTGGNYEQYF.

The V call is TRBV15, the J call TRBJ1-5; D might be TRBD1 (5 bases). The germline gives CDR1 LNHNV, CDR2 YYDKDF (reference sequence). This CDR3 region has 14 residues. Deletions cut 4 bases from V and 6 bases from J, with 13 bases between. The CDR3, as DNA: TGTGCCACCAGCAAGGAAGCAGGGTCTCAGCCCCAGCATTTT. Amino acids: CATSKEAGSQPQHF.

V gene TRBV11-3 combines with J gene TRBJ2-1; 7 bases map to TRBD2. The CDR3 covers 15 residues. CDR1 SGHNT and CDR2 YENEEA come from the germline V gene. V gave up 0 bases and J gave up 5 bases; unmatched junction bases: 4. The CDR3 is CASSLDAGVHNEQFF. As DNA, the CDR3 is TGTGCCAGCAGCTTAGATGCGGGAGTCCACAATGAGCAGTTCTTC.

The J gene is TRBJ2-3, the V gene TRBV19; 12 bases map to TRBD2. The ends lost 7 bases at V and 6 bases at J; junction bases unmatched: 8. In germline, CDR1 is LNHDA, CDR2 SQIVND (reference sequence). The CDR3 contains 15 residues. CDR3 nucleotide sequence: TGTGCCAGTACCAGACTAGCGGGAGCCGCGGATACGCAGTATTTT. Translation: CASTRLAGAADTQYF.

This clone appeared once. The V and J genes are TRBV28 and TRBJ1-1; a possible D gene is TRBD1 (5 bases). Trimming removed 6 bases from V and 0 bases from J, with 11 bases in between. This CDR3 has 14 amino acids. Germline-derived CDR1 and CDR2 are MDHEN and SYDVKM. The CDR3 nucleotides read TGTGCCAGCAGGACCGACAGCCTGAACACTGAAGCTTTCTTT. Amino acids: CASRTDSLNTEAFF.

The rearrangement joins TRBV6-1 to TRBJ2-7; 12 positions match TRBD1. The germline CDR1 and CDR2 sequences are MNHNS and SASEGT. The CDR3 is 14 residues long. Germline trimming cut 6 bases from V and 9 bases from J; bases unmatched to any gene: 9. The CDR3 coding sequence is TGTGCCAGCAGCACCGGGACAGGGGGCGAAGGGCAGTACTTC. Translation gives CASSTGTGGEGQYF.

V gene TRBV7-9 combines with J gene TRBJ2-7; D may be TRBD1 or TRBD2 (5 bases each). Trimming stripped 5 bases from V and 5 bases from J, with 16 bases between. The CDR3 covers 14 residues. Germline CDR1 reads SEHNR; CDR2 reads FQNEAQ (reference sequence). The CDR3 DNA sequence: TGTGCCAGCAGCGGTGGGGACGCCGGCCACGAGCAGTACTTC. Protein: CASSGGDAGHEQYF.

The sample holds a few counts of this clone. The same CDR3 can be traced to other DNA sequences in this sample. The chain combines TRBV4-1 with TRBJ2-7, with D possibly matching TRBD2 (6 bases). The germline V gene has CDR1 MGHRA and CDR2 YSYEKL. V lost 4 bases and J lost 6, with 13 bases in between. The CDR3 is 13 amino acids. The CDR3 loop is CASSPPAGSEQYF. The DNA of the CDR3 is TGCGCCAGCAGCCCCCCAGCGGGCTCCGAGCAGTACTTC.

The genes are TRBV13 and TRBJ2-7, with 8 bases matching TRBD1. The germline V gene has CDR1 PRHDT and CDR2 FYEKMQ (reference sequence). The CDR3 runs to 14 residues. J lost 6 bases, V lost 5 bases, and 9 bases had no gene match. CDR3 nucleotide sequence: TGTGCCAGCAGCGCCCGGGACAGGCTGGGCGAGCAGTACTTC. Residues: CASSARDRLGEQYF.

This CDR3 reads CASSFGFRGTEAFF. DNA for the CDR3: TGTGCCAGCAGCTTCGGGTTCAGGGGGACTGAAGCTTTCTTT. The rearrangement joins TRBV11-2 to TRBJ1-1; 7 bases fit TRBD1. Germline values: CDR1 SGHAT, CDR2 FQNNGV. This CDR3 has 14 residues. With V trimmed by 3 bases and J by 5 bases, 6 bases remained unmatched.